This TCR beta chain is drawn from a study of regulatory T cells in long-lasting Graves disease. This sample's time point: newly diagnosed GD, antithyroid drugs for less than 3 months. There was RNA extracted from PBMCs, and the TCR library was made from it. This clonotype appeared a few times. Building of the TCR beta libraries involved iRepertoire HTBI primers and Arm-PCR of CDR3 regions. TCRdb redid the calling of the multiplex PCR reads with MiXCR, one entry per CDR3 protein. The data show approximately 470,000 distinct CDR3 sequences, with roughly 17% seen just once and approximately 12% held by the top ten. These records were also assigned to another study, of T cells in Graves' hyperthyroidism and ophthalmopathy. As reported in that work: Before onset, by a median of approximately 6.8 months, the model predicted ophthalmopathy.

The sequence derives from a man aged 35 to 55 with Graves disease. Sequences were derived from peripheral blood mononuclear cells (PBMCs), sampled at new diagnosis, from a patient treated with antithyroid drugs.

The CDR3 region is CASSDGQGTNEQFF. The CDR3 DNA reads as TGTGCCAGCAGCGATGGCCAGGGGACCAATGAGCAGTTCTTC. The V call is TRBV5-6, the J call TRBJ2-1; the D gene is possibly TRBD1 (6 bases). V was trimmed by 4 bases and J by 6 bases, leaving 14 bases between them. The CDR3 has 14 residues. Germline lookup yields CDR1 SGHDT and CDR2 YYEEEE.